This TCR beta chain was identified during a study of CD8+CD57+ T cells in acquired aplastic anemia (dated by TCRdb to 2016 to 2019). Context from the whole study: On average, sorted CD4+ and CD8+ cells yielded approximately 3 ug of extracted DNA, with a range of about 0.17 to 27.4 ug. CD8+CD57+ expansion was defined as frequency above the mean frequency observed in healthy subjects.

Results the study describes overall, beyond this receptor: Patients and healthy controls showed no significant difference in CD8+ Simpson's diversity (P=0.060). Roughly 29 CD8+ CDR3 sequences were shared between patients and controls but appeared highly expressed in patients and within their immunodominant clones.

This clonotype was found once. The antigen it recognizes is unknown. This may arise from a read error, as a much more abundant clone is one base away. The CDR3 runs 13 residues from the cysteine to the phenylalanine. Of all the DNA, just the CDR3 is kept, 39 bases in frame from base 1. Relative to germline, V is 7 bases shorter and J is 8 bases shorter, with 18 bases between their ends. CDR1 and CDR2, per the germline V gene, are SGHRS and YFSETQ. The patients picked for sequencing were ones in whom flow cytometry had shown an expansion of CD8+CD57+ cells. Every patient had severe acquired aplastic anemia, diagnosed using the International Study of Aplastic Anemia and Agranulocytosis and Camitta criteria. No patient had received any therapy when blood was sampled. In this study, sorted CD4+ and CD8+ T cells from the blood of healthy subjects and of severe aplastic anemia patients had their TCR repertoires deep-sequenced. Patients were enrolled in the USA under clinicaltrials.gov protocols 00001620, 01623167, 00001397, 00071045, 00081523 and 00961064. Ficoll-Paque density gradient centrifugation was used to isolate peripheral blood mononuclear cells. CD4+ and CD8+ T cells were sorted by FACS or magnetic beads before DNA extraction.

Genomic DNA was used as template for profiling of TCR beta VDJ combinations and CDR3 sequences. An Illumina HiSeq 2000 was the platform used for TCR repertoire sequencing. The original methods were these. TRBV/TRBJ rearrangement plots, CDR3 size and DJ length profiles, and Simpson's diversity index were used to assess repertoires. Whichever DNA sequence was most abundant in the deep sequencing data was defined as the immunodominant clone. CDR3 amino acid sequences were screened for sharing across subjects and compared with published repertoires and the VDJdb database. TCRdb cleaned the public reads at Q25 with fastp, built clones with MiXCR and kept in-frame beta chains. Every entry covers one CDR3 protein and lists the most common genes and DNA from its rows. TCRdb, rather than the study authors, made the V and J calls. A total of about 190,000 distinct CDR3 sequences appear in this sample, more than 45% of them only once. The top ten clonotypes cover about 9.5% of the sample.

This TCR derives from a human donor with aplastic anemia. Sequenced material: sorted CD4+, CD8+, or CD8+CD57+ T cells (not recorded which) from PBMCs. This chain is built from TRBV5-1 and TRBJ1-2; D gene: possibly TRBD1, on 6 matching bases. The CDR3 loop reads CASGPSPGEGYTF. The nucleotides are TGCGCCAGCGGCCCGTCGCCAGGGGAGGGCTACACCTTC.